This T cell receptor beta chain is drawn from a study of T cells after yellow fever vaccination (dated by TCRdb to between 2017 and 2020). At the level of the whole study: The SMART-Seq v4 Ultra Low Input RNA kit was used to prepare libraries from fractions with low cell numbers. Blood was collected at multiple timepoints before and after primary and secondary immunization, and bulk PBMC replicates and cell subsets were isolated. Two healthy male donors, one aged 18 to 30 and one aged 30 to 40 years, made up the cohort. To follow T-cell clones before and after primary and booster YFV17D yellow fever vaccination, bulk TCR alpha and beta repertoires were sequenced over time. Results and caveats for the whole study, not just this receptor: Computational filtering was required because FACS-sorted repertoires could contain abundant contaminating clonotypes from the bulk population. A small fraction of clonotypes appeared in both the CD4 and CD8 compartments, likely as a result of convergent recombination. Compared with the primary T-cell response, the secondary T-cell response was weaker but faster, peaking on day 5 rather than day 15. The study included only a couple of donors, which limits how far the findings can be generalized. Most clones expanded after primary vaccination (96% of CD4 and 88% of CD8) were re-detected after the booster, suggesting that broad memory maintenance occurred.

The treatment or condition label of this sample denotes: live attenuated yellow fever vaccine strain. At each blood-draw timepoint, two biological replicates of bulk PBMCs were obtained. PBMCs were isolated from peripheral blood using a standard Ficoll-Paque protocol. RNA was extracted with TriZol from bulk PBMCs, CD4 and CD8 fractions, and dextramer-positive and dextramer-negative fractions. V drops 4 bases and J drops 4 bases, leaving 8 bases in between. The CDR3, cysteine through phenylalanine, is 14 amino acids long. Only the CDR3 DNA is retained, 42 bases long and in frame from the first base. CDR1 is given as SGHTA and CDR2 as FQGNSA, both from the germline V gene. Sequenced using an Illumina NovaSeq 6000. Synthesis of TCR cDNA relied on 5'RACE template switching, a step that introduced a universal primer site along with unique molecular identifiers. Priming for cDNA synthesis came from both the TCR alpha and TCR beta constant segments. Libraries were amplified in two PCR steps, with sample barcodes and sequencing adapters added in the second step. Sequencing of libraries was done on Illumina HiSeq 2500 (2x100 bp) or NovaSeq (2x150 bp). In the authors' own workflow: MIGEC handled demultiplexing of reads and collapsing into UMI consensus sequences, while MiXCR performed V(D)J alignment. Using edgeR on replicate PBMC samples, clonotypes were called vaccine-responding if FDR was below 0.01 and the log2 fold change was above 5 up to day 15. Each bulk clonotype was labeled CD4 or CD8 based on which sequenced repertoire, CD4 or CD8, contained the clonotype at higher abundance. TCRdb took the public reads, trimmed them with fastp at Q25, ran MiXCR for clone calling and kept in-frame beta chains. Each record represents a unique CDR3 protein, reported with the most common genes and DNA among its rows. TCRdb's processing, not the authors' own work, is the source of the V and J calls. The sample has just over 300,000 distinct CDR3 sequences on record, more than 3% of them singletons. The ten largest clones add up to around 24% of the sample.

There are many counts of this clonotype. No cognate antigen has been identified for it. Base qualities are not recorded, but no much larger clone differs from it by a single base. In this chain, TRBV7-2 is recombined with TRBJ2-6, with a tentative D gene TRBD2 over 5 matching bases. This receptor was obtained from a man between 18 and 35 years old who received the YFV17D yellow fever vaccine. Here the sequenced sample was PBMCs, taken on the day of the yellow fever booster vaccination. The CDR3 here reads CASSSSGGANVLTF. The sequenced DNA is TGTGCCAGCAGCTCCTCGGGAGGGGCCAACGTCCTGACTTTC.